Listed here are 10 T cell receptor beta chains from one sample, sequenced in a study of T cells in Graves' hyperthyroidism and ophthalmopathy. TCR beta CDR3 regions were amplified from RNA transcripts. HTBI primers were employed in a first-round RT-PCR of the TCR CDR3. MiXCR, run by TCRdb on the multiplex PCR reads, gives a single entry per CDR3 protein. The repertoire holds a few hundred thousand distinct CDR3 sequences, with approximately 14% as singletons. The sequencing sample was made of blood. The source is a woman between 25 and 40 years old with Graves' hyperthyroidism that later progressed to Graves' ophthalmopathy.

A few counts support this clonotype. This chain connects TRBV13 to TRBJ2-7, with a tentative D call TRBD1 (6 bases). Germline assignment: CDR1 PRHDT and CDR2 FYEKMQ (reference sequence). The CDR3 length is 12 residues. Trimming stripped 4 bases from V and 7 bases from J, with 11 bases between. CDR3 residues: CASSSPRGEQYF. CDR3 DNA sequence: TGTGCCAGCAGCTCTCCTAGGGGGGAGCAGTACTTC.

On this clonotype itself: A single base separates this from a much larger clone, so it may be a read error. The chain uses TRBV6-1 and TRBJ1-1; D possibly corresponds to TRBD1 (5 bases). V lost 7 bases and J 0 bases, leaving 12 bases between the germline ends. This CDR3 region has 14 residues. The germline V gene encodes CDR1 MNHNS and CDR2 SASEGT. CDR3 residues: CASTYQQVNTEAFF. The CDR3 nucleotides are TGTGCCAGCACATATCAACAGGTGAACACTGAAGCTTTCTTT.

In this sample, this clonotype turned up a few times. This sequence joins TRBV7-9 and TRBJ1-4; TRBD1 aligns across 12 bases. The CDR3 runs to 18 residues. Trimming removed 0 bases from V and 5 bases from J; junction bases left unmatched: 7. CDR1 is SEHNR and CDR2 is FQNEAQ in the germline V gene (reference sequence). The CDR3 here is CASSLAGTGGAANEKLFF. For the CDR3, the DNA is TGTGCCAGCAGCTTAGCCGGGACAGGGGGCGCGGCAAATGAAAAACTGTTTTTT.

The V and J genes are TRBV4-2 and TRBJ1-4; D is undetermined. CDR3 length: 14 residues. Germline CDR1 is LGHNA and CDR2 is YNFKEQ. V lost 0 bases and J lost 6, with 8 bases in between. The CDR3 spells CASSQEGLDEKLFF. The CDR3 nucleotides are TGTGCCAGCAGCCAAGAGGGGTTAGATGAAAAACTGTTTTTT.

The sample holds many counts of this clonotype. This chain links TRBV12-5 with TRBJ1-6, with 10 bases matching TRBD1. Germline values: CDR1 LGHNT, CDR2 FRNRAP. CDR3 length: 20 amino acids. The V gene end was trimmed by 1 base and the J gene end by 1 base; junction bases not matched to a gene: 10. The CDR3 DNA sequence: TGTGCTAGTGGTTTGGCCACCGGGACAGGGGCGAGGTCCTATAATTCACCCCTCCACTTT. Its protein product is CASGLATGTGARSYNSPLHF.

At least ten counts were recorded for this clonotype. The CDR3 DNA reads TGTGCCAGCAGTCTCCGTCCCGGGGATCAGCCCCAGCATTTT. It codes for CASSLRPGDQPQHF. This chain joins TRBV12-3 or TRBV12-4 and TRBJ1-5; unclear D gene. V was shortened by 5 bases and J by 5 bases, with 13 bases between the two germline ends. The CDR3 spans 14 residues.

Ten or more counts support this clonotype. The chain uses TRBV27 and TRBJ1-4; possible D gene TRBD1, 6 bases. The ends were cut back, 0 bases at V and 7 bases at J, with 6 bases in the middle. CDR3 length: 13 amino acids. From germline, CDR1 is MNHEY and CDR2 SMNVEV (reference sequence). The CDR3 nucleotides read TGTGCCAGCAGTTTATCCAGGGGTGAAAAACTGTTTTTT. Protein product: CASSLSRGEKLFF. Variable domain in full (rest from reference TRBV27 and TRBJ1-4): EAQVTQNPRYLITVTGKKLTVTCSQNMNHEYMSWYRQDPGLGLRQIYYSMNVEVTDKGDVPEGYKVSRKEKRNFPLILESPSPNQTSLYFCASSLSRGEKLFFGSGTQLSVL.

This clonotype was seen many times. V is TRBV7-9 and J is TRBJ2-7; D remains unclear. Germline CDR1 and CDR2: SEHNR and FQNEAQ (reference sequence). Deletions cut 5 bases from V and 0 bases from J, with 5 bases between. This CDR3 is 12 amino acids long. Here the CDR3 DNA reads TGTGCCAGCAGCCACAGCTCCTACGAGCAGTACTTC. Residues: CASSHSSYEQYF.

This clonotype was picked up many times. The V call is TRBV6-2 or TRBV6-3, the J call TRBJ2-7, with D possibly matching TRBD2 (7 bases). The CDR3 contains 16 residues. Germline V CDR1 and CDR2: MNHEY, SVGEGT. The germline V and J ends were trimmed by 0 bases and 5 bases, with 17 bases remaining between them. The CDR3 reads CASSYSFEQGGNEQYF. The CDR3 nucleotides are TGTGCCAGCAGTTACTCCTTTGAACAGGGAGGGAACGAGCAGTACTTC.

The chain has TRBV9 and TRBJ2-7, with 8 bases lining up with TRBD1. Losses at the gene ends were 4 bases for V and 6 bases for J; bases not matched to a gene: 9. Germline-derived CDR1 and CDR2 are SGDLS and YYNGEE. The CDR3 length is 14 residues. Here the CDR3 reads CASSLAAGGSEQYF. CDR3 DNA sequence: TGTGCCAGCAGCCTTGCCGCAGGGGGCAGCGAGCAGTACTTC.